Shown below are 8 T cell receptor beta chains from a single sample sequenced in a study of T-cell reconstitution after alpha-beta-depleted transplantation in children. Unique molecular identifiers were used to barcode this TCRbeta library. TCRdb passed the PCR reads through MiXCR, listing each CDR3 protein once. The top ten hold around 2% of the sample, which has 500,000 to 650,000 distinct CDR3 sequences, over 10% seen once. The source material was PBMCs, mostly from graft donor cells, sampled 360 days after TCRalphabeta/CD19-depleted stem cell transplant. These receptors were taken from a male patient younger than 18 who had a stem cell transplant for acute myeloid leukemia, so the T cells may come from the graft donor.

Ten or more counts support this clonotype. The J gene is TRBJ2-4, the V gene TRBV27; D remains unclear. Germline loops: CDR1 MNHEY, CDR2 SMNVEV (reference sequence). The CDR3 is 15 amino acids. Between the trimmed V and J ends, which lost 4 bases and 1 base, there was a span of 11 bases. CDR3 DNA: TGTGCCAGCAGTTCCCTCCTCCGGGCCAAAAACATTCAGTACTTC. This codes for CASSSLLRAKNIQYF.

This chain uses TRBV2 with TRBJ2-1, with D uncertain. CDR1 and CDR2 from the germline V gene are SNHLY and FYNNEI. V was shortened by 5 bases and J by 4 bases, with 15 bases between the two germline ends. This CDR3 is 15 amino acids long. The DNA of the CDR3 is TGTGCCAGCAGTCCGACCCGTGGGGTATACAATGAGCAGTTCTTC. Encoded protein: CASSPTRGVYNEQFF.

This clonotype was observed at least ten times. V is TRBV14 and J is TRBJ2-1; 10 positions agree with TRBD1. Trimming took 4 bases from V and 5 from J; bases not matched to a gene: 8. The CDR3 sequence is 16 residues long. Germline CDR1 and CDR2: SGHDN and FVKESK. CDR3 DNA: TGTGCCAGCAGCCGACGGACAGGGGGGTACGACAATGAGCAGTTCTTC. Its translation: CASSRRTGGYDNEQFF.

A note on this clonotype: This CDR3 is missing its conserved last phenylalanine or tryptophan, likely due to a read error. The chain uses TRBV20-1 and TRBJ1-1; TRBD1 might be the D (6 bases). The length of the CDR3 is 13 residues. The germline V gene encodes CDR1 DFQATT and CDR2 SNEGSKA (reference sequence). The V gene lost 3 bases and the J gene lost 0 bases, with 8 bases spanning the gap. The CDR3, as DNA: TGCAGTGCTAGGGGGGACATGAACACTGAAGCTTTCTCT. Its protein product is CSARGDMNTEAFS.

This clonotype has a handful of counts. This chain joins TRBV5-1 and TRBJ2-5; no clear D gene. The V end lost 2 bases, the J end lost 5 bases, and 10 bases lay between the germline ends. Germline lookup yields CDR1 SGHRS and CDR2 YFSETQ. The CDR3 has 13 amino acids. The CDR3 nucleotides are TGCGCCAGCAGCTTCATCCGTCAGGAGACCCAGTACTTC. It translates to CASSFIRQETQYF.

The chain has TRBV29-1 and TRBJ2-3; 10 bases line up with TRBD2. Germline assignment: CDR1 SQVTM and CDR2 ANQGSEA. CDR3 length: 14 residues. Unmatched junction bases numbered 10, after V lost 7 bases and J lost 6 bases. The CDR3 loop reads CSAGLAASFDTQYF. CDR3 nucleotides: TGCAGCGCCGGACTAGCGGCTTCTTTTGATACGCAGTATTTT.

This clonotype was seen ten or more times. This chain links TRBV6-1 with TRBJ2-2; 9 bases map to TRBD1. V lost 6 bases, J lost 4 bases, and 3 bases stayed unmatched. Germline values: CDR1 MNHNS, CDR2 SASEGT. CDR3 size: 14 residues. CDR3 sequence reads: CASRGQGFTGELFF. CDR3 DNA: TGTGCCAGCAGGGGACAGGGCTTCACCGGGGAGCTGTTTTTT.

About this clonotype: Relative to the germline gene, one junction end is altered; a read error may explain this. The rearrangement links TRBV7-7 to TRBJ2-5; D is tentatively TRBD1 or TRBD2 (5 bases each). CDR1 is SSHAT and CDR2 is FNYEAQ in the germline V gene (reference sequence). The CDR3 runs 16 residues. CDR3: CASSLEGRASGETQYF. The CDR3 DNA is TGTGCTAGCAGCTTAGAGGGGCGGGCCTCCGGAGAGACCCAGTACTTC.